Listed here are 12 T cell receptor beta chains from one sample, sequenced in a study of blood T cell repertoires in COVID-19. Sequencing used immunoSEQ multiplex PCR; TCRdb keeps in-frame clones, though not all of them. The sample lists 250,000 to 350,000 clones; just under 90% were seen once. Sequenced material: PBMCs or T cells enriched from blood (not recorded which). Receptors were obtained from a woman between 50 and 59 years old who had been exposed to COVID-19.

V is TRBV29-1 and J is TRBJ2-2, with a weak D call TRBD1 (6 bases). V dropped 5 bases and J dropped 0 bases, with 10 bases sitting between them. The germline CDR1 and CDR2 sequences are SQVTM and ANQGSEA. CDR3 length: 14 amino acids. CDR3 loop: CSVRDKANTGELFF. CDR3 sequence (DNA): TGCAGCGTTCGGGACAAGGCGAACACCGGGGAGCTGTTTTTT.

The V and J genes are TRBV28 and TRBJ1-5; TRBD1 aligns across 8 bases. Per the germline V gene, CDR1 is MDHEN and CDR2 is SYDVKM. Losses at the gene ends were 7 bases for V and 6 bases for J; bases not matched to a gene: 11. The CDR3 is made up of 15 amino acids. The CDR3 coding sequence is TGTGCCAGCAACCTAAGTCAGGGGGCTAGTCAGCCCCAGCATTTT. The encoded protein is CASNLSQGASQPQHF.

The chain links TRBV30 to TRBJ2-5; 11 bases agree with TRBD2. The CDR3 loop spans 17 amino acids. With 0 bases clipped from V and 4 bases from J, the junction kept 10 bases outside the gene matches. CDR1 and CDR2 (germline): GTSNPN, SVGIG (reference sequence). As DNA, the CDR3 is TGTGCCTGGAGTGTACTCACTAGCGGGGGCGTAGGAGAGACCCAGTACTTC. It codes for CAWSVLTSGGVGETQYF.

The chain links TRBV4-1 to TRBJ1-2, with D possibly matching TRBD1 (5 bases). The V gene lost 1 base and the J gene lost 2 bases, with 8 bases spanning the gap. Germline V gene lookup returns CDR1 MGHRA and CDR2 YSYEKL. This CDR3 comprises 14 residues. CDR3 sequence: CASSQVAGNYGYTF. DNA for the CDR3: TGCGCCAGCAGCCAAGTAGCAGGGAACTATGGCTACACCTTC.

The gene calls are TRBV7-9 and TRBJ1-1; D unclear. Trimming took off 0 bases at V and 0 bases at J, with 5 bases between the two ends. The CDR3 loop spans 14 amino acids. CDR1 and CDR2 (germline): SEHNR, FQNEAQ (reference sequence). CDR3: CASSLASMNTEAFF. CDR3 nucleotides: TGTGCCAGCAGCTTAGCGTCAATGAACACTGAAGCTTTCTTT.

The V call is TRBV9, the J call TRBJ2-6; D remains ambiguous. The CDR3 is 17 amino acids. The V end was cut by 1 base, the J end by 0 bases, with 11 bases between. CDR1 and CDR2 (germline): SGDLS, YYNGEE. CDR3: CASSVYASGSGANVLTF. The CDR3, as DNA: TGTGCCAGCAGCGTATACGCGTCGGGCTCTGGGGCCAACGTCCTGACTTTC.

V is TRBV3-1 (or the pseudogene TRBV3-2) and J is TRBJ2-3; possible D gene TRBD2, 6 bases. The germline CDR1 and CDR2 sequences are LGHDT and YNNKEL (reference sequence). V lost 5 bases and J 0 bases, leaving 12 bases between the germline ends. The CDR3 has 15 amino acids. The CDR3 sequence is CASSRYGGSTDTQYF. The CDR3 DNA reads as TGTGCCAGCAGCAGGTACGGGGGAAGCACAGATACGCAGTATTTT.

The chain carries TRBV2 and TRBJ1-1; maybe TRBD1 (5 bases). The CDR3 sequence is 14 residues long. Germline V CDR1 and CDR2: SNHLY, FYNNEI. V dropped 2 bases and J dropped 5 bases, with 12 bases sitting between them. In nucleotides, the CDR3 is TGTGCCAGCAGTGAACAGGGCATAGTAACTGAAGCTTTCTTT. Its protein is CASSEQGIVTEAFF. Combining the CDR3 with reference TRBV2 and TRBJ1-1 gives the whole variable domain EPEVTQTPSHQVTQMGQEVILRCVPISNHLYFYWYRQILGQKVEFLVSFYNNEISEKSEIFDDQFSVERPDGSNFTLKIRSTKLEDSAMYFCASSEQGIVTEAFFGQGTRLTVV.

The rearrangement links TRBV10-3 to TRBJ1-1, with D possibly matching TRBD1 (5 bases). This CDR3 is built from 12 residues. V gave up 10 bases and J gave up 4 bases, with 13 bases separating them. CDR1 and CDR2 (germline): ENHRY, SYGVKD. CDR3: CATGGGGTEAFF. As DNA, the CDR3 is TGTGCCACCGGGGGGGGAGGCACTGAAGCTTTCTTT.

V is TRBV27 and J is TRBJ2-5; D is uncertain. The CDR3 runs 16 residues. CDR1 and CDR2 from the germline V gene are MNHEY and SMNVEV (reference sequence). V lost 0 bases and J 5 bases, leaving 16 bases between the germline ends. The CDR3 DNA reads as TGTGCCAGCAGTTTATCCCCCGCCCTTGTTCAGGAGACCCAGTACTTC. As protein: CASSLSPALVQETQYF.

This clone was seen just once. CDR3 nucleotide sequence: TGCGCCAGCAGCCAACAGCGGGGGGTTCGAGAGACCCAGTACTTC. Translated: CASSQQRGVRETQYF. This sequence joins TRBV4-1 and TRBJ2-5, with TRBD2 matching over 9 bases. Per the germline V gene, CDR1 is MGHRA and CDR2 is YSYEKL. V lost 2 bases, J lost 4 bases, and 5 bases stayed unmatched. The CDR3 extends over 15 amino acids.

CDR3: CASSIPGLYEQYF. The DNA of the CDR3 is TGTGCCAGCAGCATCCCTGGACTATACGAGCAGTACTTC. The J gene is TRBJ2-7, the V gene TRBV28; possible D gene TRBD2, 6 bases. Germline V gene sequence: CDR1 MDHEN, CDR2 SYDVKM. The CDR3 covers 13 residues. V was pared by 6 bases and J by 4 bases, with 13 bases between.